Listed here are 29 T cell receptor beta chains from one sample, sequenced in a study of early T cells in non-severe SARS-CoV-2 infection. One entry per CDR3 protein results from TCRdb running MiXCR on the 5' RACE reads. Of some 75,000 distinct CDR3 sequences listed, roughly 15% are singletons. Material: whole blood. The receptors were gathered from an adult who was a healthcare worker with PCR-confirmed SARS-CoV-2 infection or an uninfected control (not recorded which).

V gene TRBV25-1 combines with J gene TRBJ2-1, with 8 bases lining up with TRBD2. This CDR3 contains 14 residues. Germline V gives CDR1 MGHDK, CDR2 SYGVNS. Trimming cost V 9 bases and J 5 bases; bases outside gene matches: 9. The CDR3 sequence: CARQRGGGNNEQFF. The CDR3 DNA sequence: TGTGCCAGGCAAAGGGGCGGGGGGAACAATGAGCAGTTCTTC.

The chain has TRBV7-2 and TRBJ1-2; no definite D call. Germline CDR1 SGHTA, CDR2 FQGNSA. Trimming left V 2 bases short and J 7 bases short, with 11 bases between. CDR3 size: 13 residues. The CDR3 nucleotides read TGTGCCAGCAGCTTAAGGAAGTTAGGTGGCTACACCTTC. Amino acid sequence: CASSLRKLGGYTF.

This clonotype was detected many times. This chain uses TRBV20-1 with TRBJ2-7; a possible D gene is TRBD1 (6 bases). The V end lost 1 base, the J end lost 5 bases, and 15 bases lay between the germline ends. This CDR3 region has 14 residues. The germline V gene has CDR1 DFQATT and CDR2 SNEGSKA (reference sequence). CDR3: CSARGGQFYHEQYF. The CDR3 DNA reads TGCAGTGCTAGAGGTGGACAGTTCTACCACGAGCAGTACTTC.

This clonotype was observed at least ten times. The chain carries TRBV7-6 and TRBJ1-2; 10 bases fit TRBD1. In germline, CDR1 is SGHVS, CDR2 FNYEAQ. Unmatched junction bases numbered 7, after V lost 6 bases and J lost 6 bases. This CDR3 has 14 residues. This CDR3 reads CASRRDRGGHGYTF. The CDR3 DNA is TGTGCCAGCAGGCGGGACAGGGGTGGGCATGGCTACACCTTC.

This clonotype showed up just a few times. V and J are TRBV2 and TRBJ1-2; D unresolved. Germline CDR1 is SNHLY and CDR2 is FYNNEI. The CDR3 consists of 15 residues. The V and J ends lost 5 bases and 2 bases respectively, with 15 bases between them. CDR3 protein: CASSYAANLNYGYTF. In DNA form, the CDR3 reads TGTGCCAGCAGTTACGCAGCCAATTTGAACTATGGCTACACCTTC.

CDR3 nucleotide sequence: TGTGCCAGCAGTTACACAACAGGGACCGATCAGCCCCAGCATTTT. Its protein is CASSYTTGTDQPQHF. The chain recombines TRBV6-6 with TRBJ1-5, with a possible D match to TRBD1 (6 bases). The germline gives CDR1 MNHNY, CDR2 SVGAGI (reference sequence). The CDR3 totals 15 residues. V gave up 2 bases and J gave up 5 bases, with 13 bases separating them.

This clonotype was seen repeatedly, ten times or more. The chain combines TRBV11-3 with TRBJ1-3, with D perhaps TRBD1 (5 bases). Germline assignment: CDR1 SGHNT and CDR2 YENEEA. The length of the CDR3 is 17 residues. V was clipped by 4 bases and J by 0 bases, with 16 bases between them. In DNA form, the CDR3 reads TGTGCCAGCAGCTCACCCCCCGGGGCACCCTCTGGAAACACCATATATTTT. It specifies CASSSPPGAPSGNTIYF.

This clonotype was recorded many times. The rearrangement joins TRBV6-2 or TRBV6-3 to TRBJ1-5; D perhaps matches TRBD1 (6 bases). The CDR3 runs to 14 residues. V was clipped by 5 bases and J by 2 bases, with 10 bases between them. Germline values: CDR1 MNHEY, CDR2 SVGEGT. This CDR3 reads CASSQGQGNQPQHF. For the CDR3, the DNA is TGTGCCAGCAGTCAGGGGCAGGGCAATCAGCCCCAGCATTTT.

The rearrangement uses TRBV12-3 or TRBV12-4 and TRBJ1-1; D is unclear. Trimming stripped 2 bases from V and 2 bases from J, with 6 bases between. The CDR3 runs 13 residues. The CDR3 DNA sequence: TGTGCCAGCAGTTTAAAGGGAAACACTGAAGCTTTCTTT. Encoded protein: CASSLKGNTEAFF.

V usage is TRBV29-1 and J usage is TRBJ2-3; no clear D gene. The V gene lost 6 bases and the J gene lost 6 bases, with 7 bases spanning the gap. CDR3 length equals 10 residues. Per germline, CDR1 SQVTM and CDR2 ANQGSEA. The CDR3 sequence is CSVDGDTQYF. The CDR3 DNA reads as TGCAGCGTCGACGGGGATACGCAGTATTTT.

This clonotype was detected many times. The V and J genes are TRBV24-1 and TRBJ2-3; TRBD1 matches 9 bases. Germline V gene data show CDR1 as KGHDR and CDR2 as SFDVKD. V shed 9 bases and J 2 bases; nucleotides not matched to a gene: 8. This CDR3 comprises 15 residues. This CDR3 is CATAKGQGFTDTQYF. The DNA for the CDR3 is TGTGCCACCGCAAAGGGACAGGGATTCACAGATACGCAGTATTTT.

This clonotype was recorded many times. This sequence joins TRBV3-1 and TRBJ2-7, with D hard to call. Trimming stripped 4 bases from V and 2 bases from J, with 9 bases between. CDR1 is LGHDT, CDR2 YNNKEL, per germline (reference sequence). This CDR3 region has 13 residues. The CDR3 DNA reads as TGTGCCAGCAGCCTCGGGTCCGCCTACGAGCAGTACTTC. This gives the protein CASSLGSAYEQYF.

A few counts support this clonotype. This rearrangement joins TRBV6-2 or TRBV6-3 to TRBJ2-5; 11 bases agree with TRBD2. CDR1 and CDR2 (germline): MNHEY, SVGEGT. CDR3 length equals 15 residues. Germline trimming cut 7 bases from V and 1 base from J; bases unmatched to any gene: 5. CDR3 sequence reads: CASTLAGGPQETQYF. The CDR3 DNA sequence: TGTGCCAGCACCTTAGCGGGGGGGCCCCAAGAGACCCAGTACTTC.

Only a few counts were recorded for this clonotype. The CDR3 bases are TGCAGTGCCCTACCAGCTTTAATAGCGGGGGGCCGCACAGATACGCAGTATTTT. Translation: CSALPALIAGGRTDTQYF. The chain uses TRBV20-1 and TRBJ2-3; 10 nucleotides line up with TRBD2. Germline V gene data show CDR1 as DFQATT and CDR2 as SNEGSKA (reference sequence). The CDR3 runs 18 residues. V lost 6 bases, J lost 1 base, and 16 bases stayed unmatched.

This clonotype was observed a handful of times. The chain joins TRBV29-1 to TRBJ2-3; D gene ambiguous. V dropped 1 base and J dropped 4 bases, with 3 bases sitting between them. The germline V gene encodes CDR1 SQVTM and CDR2 ANQGSEA. The CDR3 spans 11 residues. In DNA, the CDR3 is TGCAGCGTTGAAGGAGCAGATACGCAGTATTTT. Translation gives CSVEGADTQYF.

The V call is TRBV29-1, the J call TRBJ2-1; D perhaps matches TRBD1 (6 bases). CDR1 is SQVTM, CDR2 ANQGSEA, per germline. The CDR3 is 10 amino acids. The V and J ends lost 6 bases and 13 bases respectively, with 13 bases between them. The CDR3: CSVGGQRQFF. The DNA for the CDR3 is TGCAGCGTAGGAGGACAGCGACAGTTCTTC.

This clonotype has a handful of counts. This rearrangement joins TRBV3-1 to TRBJ2-7; 9 bases align to TRBD1. The CDR3 totals 15 residues. The germline V gene encodes CDR1 LGHDT and CDR2 YNNKEL (reference sequence). With 4 bases clipped from V and 6 bases from J, the junction kept 10 bases outside the gene matches. CDR3 bases: TGTGCCAGCAGCCCAAGGGGACAGGGCCCGGTCGAGCAGTACTTC. Amino acids: CASSPRGQGPVEQYF.

This clonotype is medium-sized (0.01 to 0.1%) by share. This chain joins TRBV20-1 and TRBJ2-7; 11 bases map to TRBD2. Germline V gene lookup returns CDR1 DFQATT and CDR2 SNEGSKA (reference sequence). This CDR3 spans 14 amino acids. Trimming at V came to 2 bases and at J to 5 bases, leaving 5 bases not matched to a gene. The CDR3 is CSARSSGGFHEQYF. DNA of the CDR3: TGCAGTGCTAGATCTAGCGGGGGGTTCCACGAGCAGTACTTC.

The chain recombines TRBV11-2 with TRBJ2-3, with 11 bases lining up with TRBD2. V lost 5 bases, J lost 2 bases, and 9 bases stayed unmatched. CDR1 is SGHAT, CDR2 FQNNGV, per germline. The CDR3 spans 17 residues. CDR3: CASSQGTSGIITDTQYF. CDR3 in DNA: TGTGCCAGCAGCCAAGGGACTAGCGGCATTATCACAGATACGCAGTATTTT.

In its sample, this clonotype was seen many times. The DNA of the CDR3 is TGTGCCAGCAGCTTAGCGGGGGGGGCGATCCAGTACTTC. It yields the protein CASSLAGGAIQYF. The chain couples TRBV7-2 to TRBJ2-4; tentative D call: TRBD2 (7 bases). In germline, CDR1 is SGHTA, CDR2 FQGNSA. There are 13 residues in the CDR3. Trimming shortened V by 0 bases and J by 13 bases, and 13 bases separated the two germline ends.

This clonotype was picked up many times. This sequence joins TRBV20-1 and TRBJ2-5; D is possibly TRBD2 (5 bases). Germline V gene data show CDR1 as DFQATT and CDR2 as SNEGSKA (reference sequence). With 5 bases removed from V and 12 bases from J, the gap between germline ends came to 28 bases. This CDR3 is 15 amino acids long. Here the CDR3 reads CSAVVASRGSGVKYF. The CDR3 coding sequence is TGCAGTGCTGTGGTAGCTAGCCGCGGATCTGGGGTGAAGTACTTC.

This clonotype was seen ten or more times. The chain is built from TRBV3-1 and TRBJ2-7; 10 bases are a match to TRBD2. This CDR3 is built from 13 residues. CDR1 and CDR2 from the germline V gene are LGHDT and YNNKEL (reference sequence). V was pared by 5 bases and J by 4 bases, with 2 bases of the junction left unmatched. CDR3 in amino acids: CASSFSGGYEQYF. The CDR3 DNA reads as TGTGCCAGCAGCTTTAGCGGGGGGTACGAGCAGTACTTC.

Many counts were recorded for this clonotype. This chain uses TRBV27 with TRBJ1-1; tentative D call: TRBD1 (5 bases). CDR1 and CDR2 (germline): MNHEY, SMNVEV (reference sequence). The CDR3 has 14 amino acids. The ends were cut back, 3 bases at V and 8 bases at J, with 16 bases in the middle. CDR3 sequence: CASSFLGIGGEAFF. Written as DNA, the CDR3 is TGTGCCAGCAGTTTTTTGGGAATTGGGGGAGAAGCTTTCTTT.

V usage is TRBV20-1 and J usage is TRBJ2-2; TRBD2 is a possible D gene (5 bases). Trimming removed 0 bases from V and 3 bases from J, with 11 bases in between. This CDR3 has 15 amino acids. Germline loops: CDR1 DFQATT, CDR2 SNEGSKA (reference sequence). The CDR3 sequence is CSARDIGIHTGELFF. The CDR3 nucleotides are TGCAGTGCTAGAGATATCGGGATTCACACCGGGGAGCTGTTTTTT.

This clonotype was counted between two and nine times. This sequence joins TRBV3-1 and TRBJ2-5; D is unresolved. The germline V gene has CDR1 LGHDT and CDR2 YNNKEL (reference sequence). The V end lost 4 bases, the J end lost 3 bases, and 15 bases lay between the germline ends. The CDR3 consists of 15 residues. CDR3 amino acids: CASSPFPEHKETQYF. CDR3 coding DNA: TGTGCCAGCAGCCCTTTCCCCGAACATAAAGAGACCCAGTACTTC.

This clonotype was found many times. V gene TRBV3-1 combines with J gene TRBJ2-1; D gene uncertain. V was clipped by 1 base and J by 4 bases, with 8 bases between them. The CDR3 consists of 14 residues. The germline V gene encodes CDR1 LGHDT and CDR2 YNNKEL (reference sequence). The CDR3 region is CASSQGGTYNEQFF. The CDR3 nucleotides are TGTGCCAGCAGCCAAGGCGGCACGTACAATGAGCAGTTCTTC.

This clonotype was observed a few times. This chain links TRBV6-2 or TRBV6-3 with TRBJ2-7; D not certain. The length of the CDR3 is 11 residues. Germline CDR1 reads MNHEY; CDR2 reads SVGEGT. V lost 0 bases and J 12 bases, leaving 9 bases between the germline ends. The DNA of the CDR3 is TGTGCCAGCAGTTACTCGAATGTGCCGTACTTC. The encoded protein is CASSYSNVPYF.

This clonotype was detected ten times or more. V and J are TRBV7-8 and TRBJ2-5, with 9 bases matching TRBD1. CDR3 length: 15 amino acids. Germline V gives CDR1 SGHVS, CDR2 FQNEAQ. J lost 2 bases, V lost 1 base, and 2 bases had no gene match. For the CDR3, the DNA is TGTGCCAGCAGCTTAGTCGGGACAGGGCAAGAGACCCAGTACTTC. It yields the protein CASSLVGTGQETQYF. The whole variable domain, filled in from reference TRBV7-8 and TRBJ2-5, reads GAGVSQSPRYKVAKRGQDVALRCDPISGHVSLFWYQQALGQGPEFLTYFQNEAQLDKSGLPSDRFFAERPEGSVSTLKIQRTQQEDSAVYLCASSLVGTGQETQYFGPGTRLLVL.

At least ten counts were recorded for this clonotype. The rearrangement links TRBV20-1 to TRBJ2-7, with a possible D match to TRBD2 (5 bases). Germline-derived CDR1 and CDR2 are DFQATT and SNEGSKA (reference sequence). V was cut by 1 base and J by 0 bases, with 10 bases left in between. This CDR3 is built from 14 residues. Here the CDR3 reads CSARGEGSSYEQYF. In nucleotides, the CDR3 is TGCAGTGCTAGAGGAGAAGGGAGCTCCTACGAGCAGTACTTC.